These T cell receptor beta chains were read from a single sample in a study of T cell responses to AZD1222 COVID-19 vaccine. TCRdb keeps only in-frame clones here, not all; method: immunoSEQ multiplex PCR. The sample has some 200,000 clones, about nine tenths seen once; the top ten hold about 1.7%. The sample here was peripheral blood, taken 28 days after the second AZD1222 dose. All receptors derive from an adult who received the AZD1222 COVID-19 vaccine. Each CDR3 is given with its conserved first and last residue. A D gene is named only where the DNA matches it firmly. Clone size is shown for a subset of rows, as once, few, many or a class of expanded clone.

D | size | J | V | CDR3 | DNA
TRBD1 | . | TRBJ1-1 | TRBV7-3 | CASSLQGGLNTEAFF | TGTGCCAGCAGCTTGCAAGGGGGCTTGAACACTGAAGCTTTCTTT
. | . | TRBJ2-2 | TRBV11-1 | CASSLWSETNGELFF | TGTGCCAGCAGCTTGTGGTCAGAAACTAACGGGGAGCTGTTTTTT
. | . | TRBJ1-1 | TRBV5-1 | CASRYLTASDTEAFF | TGCGCCAGCAGATACCTGACAGCCTCTGACACTGAAGCTTTCTTT
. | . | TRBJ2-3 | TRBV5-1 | CASSLNTDTQYF | TGCGCCAGCAGCTTGAACACAGATACGCAGTATTTT
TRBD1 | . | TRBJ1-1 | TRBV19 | CASTKARTGITEAFF | TGTGCCAGTACCAAAGCCCGGACAGGGATCACTGAAGCTTTCTTT
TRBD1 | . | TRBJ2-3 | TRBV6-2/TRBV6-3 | CASSYSGTAASTDTQYF | TGTGCCAGCAGTTACTCGGGGACAGCGGCTAGCACAGATACGCAGTATTTT
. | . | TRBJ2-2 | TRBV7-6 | CASSSRVATNTGELFF | TGTGCCAGCAGCTCCCGAGTAGCGACGAACACCGGGGAGCTGTTTTTT
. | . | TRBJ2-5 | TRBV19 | CASADRRRETQYF | TGTGCCAGTGCAGACAGGCGGCGGGAGACCCAGTACTTC
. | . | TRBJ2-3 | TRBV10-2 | CASSIWTDTQYF | TGCGCCAGCTCAATCTGGACAGATACGCAGTATTTT
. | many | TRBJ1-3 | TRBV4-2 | CASSRAAENTIYF | TGTGCCAGCAGCAGGGCGGCGGAGAACACCATATATTTT
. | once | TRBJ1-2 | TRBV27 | CARTNDYGYTF | TGTGCCAGGACGAATGATTATGGCTACACCTTC
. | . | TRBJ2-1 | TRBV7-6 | CASSSDSRGNNEQFF | TGTGCCAGCAGCTCGGACTCGCGCGGAAACAATGAGCAGTTCTTC
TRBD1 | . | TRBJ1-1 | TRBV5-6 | CASSLPGGDEAFF | TGTGCCAGCAGCTTACCAGGGGGCGACGAAGCTTTCTTT
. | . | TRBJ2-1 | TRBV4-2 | CASSPPTTDNEQFF | TGTGCCAGCAGCCCTCCCACTACCGACAATGAGCAGTTCTTC
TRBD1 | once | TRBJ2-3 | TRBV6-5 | CASSYWGTGVADTQYF | TGTGCCAGCAGTTACTGGGGGACAGGGGTGGCAGATACGCAGTATTTT
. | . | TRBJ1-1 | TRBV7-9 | CASSFYSGINTEAFF | TGTGCCAGCAGCTTCTATTCGGGGATCAACACTGAAGCTTTCTTT